This entry lists 26 T cell receptor beta chains sequenced from one sample in a study of post-analysis software for immune sequencing data. Study findings and constraints: Patients showed TRBV5-6, TRBV5-1 and TRBV20-1 among five TRBV segments more frequent than in controls.

The antigens for these receptors are not known. Unique molecular identifiers were carried by the TCR beta cDNA libraries. MiXCR, applied by TCRdb to the PCR reads, yields one record per CDR3 protein. In the table there are approximately 660,000 distinct CDR3 sequences, over 45% of which are singletons. The sample taken for sequencing was blood. Receptor source: a girl aged 2-10 years with multiple sclerosis.

This chain uses TRBV10-3 with TRBJ2-3; 8 bases fit TRBD1. The CDR3 length is 17 residues. V shed 11 bases, J shed 0 bases, and the junction held 16 bases outside the gene matches. The germline CDR1 and CDR2 sequences are ENHRY and SYGVKD. CDR3 amino acids: CAARAGTGKYSTDTQYF. CDR3 in DNA: TGTGCCGCCAGAGCCGGGACAGGAAAATATAGCACAGATACGCAGTATTTT.

Note on this clonotype: Since no conserved phenylalanine or tryptophan closes the CDR3, a read error is the likely cause. This rearrangement joins TRBV3-1 to TRBJ2-5; D unresolved. Germline CDR1 reads LGHDT; CDR2 reads YNNKEL (reference sequence). CDR3 length equals 16 residues. Trimming left V 0 bases short and J 2 bases short, with 13 bases between. The CDR3 bases are TGTGCCAGCAGCCAAGATTTTGGGGTAGGGCAAGAGACCCAGTACGTC. Translated, it gives CASSQDFGVGQETQYV.

This chain joins TRBV5-5 and TRBJ2-3; 8 bases match TRBD2. The CDR3 is 14 amino acids. In germline, CDR1 is SGHKS, CDR2 YYEKEE (reference sequence). V gave up 0 bases and J gave up 7 bases; unmatched junction bases: 4. This chain's CDR3 is CASSLVGLANTQYF. CDR3 DNA sequence: TGTGCCAGCAGCTTGGTCGGACTAGCAAATACGCAGTATTTT.

The V call is TRBV12-3 or TRBV12-4, the J call TRBJ1-2; no definite D call. The CDR3 is made up of 14 amino acids. V was cut by 3 bases and J by 0 bases, with 8 bases left in between. The CDR3 coding sequence is TGTGCCAGCAGTTTCTCCAGTTCTAACTATGGCTACACCTTC. It yields the protein CASSFSSSNYGYTF.

The chain joins TRBV12-3 or TRBV12-4 to TRBJ2-3; the D gene is possibly TRBD2 (5 bases). The CDR3 spans 11 residues. V was trimmed by 5 bases and J by 8 bases, leaving 8 bases between them. CDR3 nucleotide sequence: TGTGCCAGCAGTGAGGGTACTACGCAGTATTTT. This translates into CASSEGTTQYF.

The chain uses TRBV7-6 and TRBJ2-1; maybe TRBD2 (6 bases). Trimming cost V 5 bases and J 10 bases, with 9 bases left between them. The CDR3 totals 11 residues. The V gene's germline CDR1 is SGHVS and CDR2 FNYEAQ. CDR3 amino acids: CASSHGSEQFF. The CDR3 nucleotides are TGTGCCAGCAGCCACGGGAGCGAGCAGTTCTTC.

The CDR3 spells CASSSGTGPEAFF. The CDR3 DNA reads TGTGCCAGCAGCTCCGGGACAGGGCCTGAAGCTTTCTTT. The rearrangement uses TRBV7-2 and TRBJ1-1; 9 bases line up with TRBD1. Trimming removed 4 bases from V and 6 bases from J; junction bases left unmatched: 3. This CDR3 is built from 13 residues. CDR1 is SGHTA, CDR2 FQGNSA, per germline.

The rearrangement joins TRBV5-5 to TRBJ2-7; D perhaps matches TRBD2 (6 bases). TRBJ2-5 explains the end of the DNA better; the J call may be wrong. The CDR3 is 15 amino acids. From germline, CDR1 is SGHKS and CDR2 YYEKEE (reference sequence). The CDR3 region is CASSLIAVGVETQYF. The CDR3, as DNA: TGTGCCAGCAGCCTGATAGCGGTGGGGGTGGAGACCCAGTACTTC.

For the CDR3, the DNA is TGCAGCGTTGGGTCAGGGAAAGAGACCCAGTACTTC. Amino acid sequence: CSVGSGKETQYF. The chain couples TRBV29-1 to TRBJ2-5, with D perhaps TRBD1 (5 bases). This CDR3 region has 12 residues. Germline V gene data show CDR1 as SQVTM and CDR2 as ANQGSEA. The ends were cut back, 4 bases at V and 3 bases at J, with 9 bases in the middle.

This chain connects TRBV12-3 or TRBV12-4 to TRBJ1-5, with D perhaps TRBD1 (6 bases). Deletions cut 6 bases from V and 0 bases from J, with 24 bases between. This CDR3 region has 19 residues. The CDR3 DNA sequence: TGTGCCAGCAGCTCTACGCCTGGGGGCAGAGCTTATAGCAATCAGCCCCAGCATTTT. Translating gives CASSSTPGGRAYSNQPQHF.

The chain employs TRBV7-2 and TRBJ1-2; D perhaps matches TRBD1 (6 bases). Germline CDR1 reads SGHTA; CDR2 reads FQGNSA. The CDR3 runs to 14 residues. Trimming stripped 6 bases from V and 7 bases from J, with 18 bases between. In DNA form, the CDR3 reads TGTGCCAGCAGTTCACTACAGGGCCTCGGTGGCTACACCTTC. This codes for CASSSLQGLGGYTF. The full variable domain, its missing parts supplied by reference TRBV7-2 and TRBJ1-2, is GAGVSQSPSNKVTEKGKDVELRCDPISGHTALYWYRQSLGQGLEFLIYFQGNSAPDKSGLPSDRFSAERTGGSVSTLTIQRTQQEDSAVYLCASSSLQGLGGYTFGSGTRLTVV.

J is TRBJ2-3 and V is TRBV6-5; D is possibly TRBD1 or TRBD2 (7 bases each). Looked up from germline, CDR1 is MNHEY and CDR2 is SVGAGI. The ends were cut back, 6 bases at V and 3 bases at J, with 16 bases in the middle. CDR3 length: 15 residues. The DNA of the CDR3 is TGTGCCAGCAGCCACCAGGGGGGAGGGACAGATACGCAGTATTTT. Translating it yields CASSHQGGGTDTQYF.

The genes are TRBV14 and TRBJ1-2; 8 bases fit TRBD1. CDR1 is SGHDN, CDR2 FVKESK, per germline. This CDR3 is built from 13 residues. The ends lost 6 bases at V and 7 bases at J; junction bases unmatched: 7. The CDR3 region has the DNA TGTGCCAGCAGTTCTCGGACAGGGCCTGGCTACACCTTC. Its protein product is CASSSRTGPGYTF.

V and J are TRBV11-2 and TRBJ2-2; a weak D match, TRBD2 (7 bases). Germline assignment: CDR1 SGHAT and CDR2 FQNNGV. Trimming took off 0 bases at V and 0 bases at J, with 11 bases between the two ends. The CDR3 runs to 17 residues. DNA of the CDR3: TGTGCCAGCAGCTTAGATGGGAGGGGGGCGAACACCGGGGAGCTGTTTTTT. It is translated as CASSLDGRGANTGELFF.

This clonotype was seen only once. J is TRBJ2-3 and V is TRBV5-5; 9 positions match TRBD2. The junction had 7 bases not matched to a gene; V was cut back by 1 base and J by 4 bases. The CDR3 is 16 amino acids. Germline-derived CDR1 and CDR2 are SGHKS and YYEKEE (reference sequence). CDR3 protein: CASSLYPSGDPDTQYF. CDR3 nucleotides: TGTGCCAGCAGCTTGTATCCTAGCGGGGACCCAGATACGCAGTATTTT.

CDR3 bases: TGTGCCAGCAGTGTCATGCTAGCGGGGGAAGTAGAGACCCAGTACTTC. It codes for CASSVMLAGEVETQYF. The gene calls are TRBV25-1 and TRBJ2-5; 10 nucleotides align to TRBD2. Trimming cost V 4 bases and J 4 bases; bases outside gene matches: 9. The V gene's germline CDR1 is MGHDK and CDR2 SYGVNS. The CDR3 loop spans 16 amino acids.

This chain links TRBV4-2 with TRBJ2-3, with D hard to call. Between the trimmed V and J ends, which lost 1 base and 5 bases, there was a span of 10 bases. Germline V gives CDR1 LGHNA, CDR2 YNFKEQ. The CDR3 extends over 14 amino acids. The CDR3 sequence: CASSQGGRVDTQYF. The CDR3 DNA sequence: TGTGCCAGCAGCCAAGGGGGTCGGGTAGATACGCAGTATTTT.

The chain joins TRBV13 to TRBJ1-2; D is uncertain. Germline V gene sequence: CDR1 PRHDT, CDR2 FYEKMQ (reference sequence). The CDR3 sequence is 12 residues long. V was trimmed by 5 bases and J by 7 bases, leaving 11 bases between them. The CDR3: CASSPMEGGYTF. The DNA of the CDR3 is TGTGCCAGCAGCCCCATGGAGGGTGGCTACACCTTC.

V is TRBV5-6 and J is TRBJ1-1; D ambiguous. The CDR3 loop spans 15 amino acids. Trimming removed 2 bases at V and 5 bases at J, with 16 bases between. Germline V CDR1 and CDR2: SGHDT, YYEEEE. CDR3 protein: CASSLIRAGYTEAFF. For the CDR3, the DNA is TGTGCCAGCAGCTTAATACGGGCGGGCTATACTGAAGCTTTCTTT.

Only a few counts were recorded for this clonotype. The rearrangement joins TRBV20-1 to TRBJ2-1; 7 positions match TRBD2. This CDR3 region has 14 residues. The V gene's germline CDR1 is DFQATT and CDR2 SNEGSKA (reference sequence). The V segment lost 6 bases and the J segment 4 bases; nucleotides outside the gene matches: 9. CDR3 sequence (DNA): TGCAGTGCAGCCCCCGGGGGGTTGTACAATGAGCAGTTCTTC. Protein sequence: CSAAPGGLYNEQFF.

The chain is built from TRBV10-3 and TRBJ2-1, with TRBD1 as a possible D gene (5 bases). V was trimmed by 10 bases and J by 2 bases, leaving 18 bases between them. The CDR3 is 15 residues long. Germline V gene data show CDR1 as ENHRY and CDR2 as SYGVKD. The CDR3 loop is CATAANQGPYNEQFF. CDR3 bases: TGTGCCACCGCGGCGAACCAGGGCCCCTACAATGAGCAGTTCTTC.

In this sample, this clonotype turned up a few times. This CDR3 is CASSEQSSGNVGETQYF. CDR3 nucleotides: TGTGCCAGCAGTGAACAGTCTAGCGGGAACGTGGGAGAGACCCAGTACTTC. V is TRBV2 and J is TRBJ2-5; TRBD2 matches 9 bases. This CDR3 is 17 amino acids long. The V and J ends lost 2 bases and 4 bases, in that order; junction bases with no gene match: 11. CDR1 is SNHLY and CDR2 is FYNNEI in the germline V gene.

This clonotype was seen a handful of times. This chain joins TRBV29-1 and TRBJ2-5, with 8 bases that match TRBD2. V dropped 2 bases and J dropped 8; count of bases not matched to a gene: 1. CDR3 length: 11 amino acids. The germline gives CDR1 SQVTM, CDR2 ANQGSEA. The CDR3 coding sequence is TGCAGCGTTGAACTAGCGGGTACCCAGTACTTC. This encodes CSVELAGTQYF.

This clonotype showed up just once. V and J are TRBV12-3 or TRBV12-4 and TRBJ2-5; D is ambiguous. This CDR3 has 13 amino acids. Trimming shortened V by 6 bases and J by 3 bases, and 11 bases separated the two germline ends. CDR3 nucleotide sequence: TGTGCCAGCAGGATGGACGTAGAAGAGACCCAGTACTTC. Translation gives CASRMDVEETQYF.

The gene calls are TRBV5-4 and TRBJ2-6; D is undetermined. With 1 base removed from V and 2 bases from J, the gap between germline ends came to 4 bases. This CDR3 is built from 14 residues. Germline V gene data show CDR1 as SGHNT and CDR2 as YYREEE (reference sequence). For the CDR3, the DNA is TGTGCCAGCAGCTTGAAGGCTGGGGCCAACGTCCTGACTTTC. It codes for CASSLKAGANVLTF.

This clonotype was seen only a few times. This chain connects TRBV11-3 to TRBJ2-1, with 10 bases matching TRBD2. There are 16 residues in the CDR3. The V segment lost 2 bases and the J segment 7 bases; nucleotides outside the gene matches: 8. The germline CDR1 and CDR2 sequences are SGHNT and YENEEA. CDR3 DNA sequence: TGTGCCAGCAGCTTAATCCTAGCGGGGGTGGTAAATGAGCAGTTCTTC. As protein: CASSLILAGVVNEQFF.